A selection of T cell receptor beta chains follows, all from one sample in a study of CD8 T cells in Susac syndrome. One entry per CDR3 protein, called by TCRdb with MiXCR from the immunoSEQ multiplex PCR reads. Of roughly 200,000 distinct CDR3 sequences detected, approximately 95% appear once; the ten largest clones hold 0.082%. The source material was CD4+ T cells from PBMCs. These receptors originate from a human donor with multiple sclerosis. The CDR3 runs from the conserved cysteine through the conserved F or W. A D gene is named only where the DNA matches it firmly. Part of the rows lack a size; the others show once, few, many or a class for expanded clones.

cdr3_length	j_call	clone_size	d_call	v_call	cdr3_nt	cdr3_aa
13	TRBJ2-3	NA	NA	TRBV9	TGTGCCAGCAGCTTCCGGGATTCAGATACGCAGTATTTT	CASSFRDSDTQYF
15	TRBJ1-6	NA	NA	TRBV10-3	TGTGCCATCAGTGAGTCCGGGTCTTCTAATTCACCCCTCCACTTT	CAISESGSSNSPLHF
15	TRBJ2-7	NA	TRBD1	TRBV6-6	TGTGCCAGCAGTTACTCGGGACAGGCTTCCTACGAGCAGTACTTC	CASSYSGQASYEQYF
13	TRBJ2-5	NA	NA	TRBV25-1	TGTGCCAGCAGTGCGTTCGGGGGTGAGACCCAGTACTTC	CASSAFGGETQYF
16	TRBJ2-1	NA	NA	TRBV25-1	TGTGCCAGCAGTGAATCGAACGGCTTGTCGTACAATGAGCAGTTCTTC	CASSESNGLSYNEQFF
15	TRBJ2-7	NA	TRBD1	TRBV19	TGTGCCAGTTCCAATCTCCGGGACAGCACCTACGAGCAGTACTTC	CASSNLRDSTYEQYF
16	TRBJ2-3	NA	TRBD2	TRBV24-1	TGTGCCACCAGTGATCCCCGGGGGGGGAGCACAGATACGCAGTATTTT	CATSDPRGGSTDTQYF
15	TRBJ2-5	NA	NA	TRBV24-1	TGTGCCCCTAAGACAGGCCCTATCGGCCAAGAGACCCAGTACTTC	CAPKTGPIGQETQYF
16	TRBJ1-5	NA	NA	TRBV7-9	TGTGCCAGCAGCAGGTTGGGGTCGGCTCGCAATCAGCCCCAGCATTTT	CASSRLGSARNQPQHF
13	TRBJ2-3	NA	NA	TRBV20-1	TGCAGTGCGATCGGGGCCCTGTTAGATACGCAGTATTTT	CSAIGALLDTQYF
13	TRBJ2-5	NA	NA	TRBV6-1	TGTGCCAGCAGTGTGACAGACCAAGAGACCCAGTACTTC	CASSVTDQETQYF
16	TRBJ1-5	NA	TRBD1	TRBV30	TGTGCCTGGAGTGTACGGGCAACAGGGGGCTTCCAGCCCCAGCATTTT	CAWSVRATGGFQPQHF
13	TRBJ1-1	NA	TRBD1	TRBV20-1	TGCAGTGCTTGGACAGGCGGGAACACTGAAGCTTTCTTT	CSAWTGGNTEAFF
14	TRBJ2-5	NA	TRBD2	TRBV29-1	TGCAGCGTTGAATTCGGGGGGACCTGGGAGACCCAGTACTTC	CSVEFGGTWETQYF
16	TRBJ1-5	NA	NA	TRBV3-1	TGTGCCAGCAGCCTAACTGGGGGATTGGGCAATCAGCCCCAGCATTTT	CASSLTGGLGNQPQHF
13	TRBJ2-5	NA	NA	TRBV20-1	TGCAGTGTACCTTGGTTGAGCCAAGAGACCCAGTACTTC	CSVPWLSQETQYF
13	TRBJ1-5	NA	NA	TRBV12-3/TRBV12-4	TGTGCCAGCAGTCTGGGACGGAATCAGCCCCAGCATTTT	CASSLGRNQPQHF
15	TRBJ1-2	NA	NA	TRBV4-2	TGTGCCAGCAGTAAAGGGACCCCGGGAGGCTATGGCTACACCTTC	CASSKGTPGGYGYTF
15	TRBJ1-2	NA	TRBD1	TRBV20-1	TGCAGTGCTAGGCGCCCCCGGGACAGGTTTCCTGGCTACACCTTC	CSARRPRDRFPGYTF
14	TRBJ1-2	NA	NA	TRBV30	TGTGCCTGGAGCTCTAGTCTGGGGGCCGACGGCTACACCTTC	CAWSSSLGADGYTF
13	TRBJ2-7	NA	TRBD1	TRBV29-1	TGCAGCGTCGCATGGACAGGAGGATACGAGCAGTACTTC	CSVAWTGGYEQYF
13	TRBJ1-6	NA	NA	TRBV18	TGTGCCAGCTCACCACCGGCGTCTTCACCCCTCCACTTT	CASSPPASSPLHF
14	TRBJ2-2	NA	NA	TRBV20-1	TGCAGTGCTAGGACCCCGGGGAACACCGGGGAGCTGTTTTTT	CSARTPGNTGELFF
14	TRBJ1-2	NA	NA	TRBV20-1	TGCAGTGCTAGAGATCAAGGTTCTAACTATGGCTACACCTTC	CSARDQGSNYGYTF
16	TRBJ1-2	NA	TRBD1	TRBV7-2	TGTGCCAGCAGCCGATCCCCGACAGGGGGACATCACGGCTACACCTTC	CASSRSPTGGHHGYTF
14	TRBJ2-2	NA	NA	TRBV20-1	TGCAGTGCCGTACCAGGGGAGAACACCGGGGAGCTGTTTTTT	CSAVPGENTGELFF
14	TRBJ1-1	NA	NA	TRBV7-3	TGTGCCAGCAGCCCGGGAGATCCTAGCACTGAAGCTTTCTTT	CASSPGDPSTEAFF
13	TRBJ2-1	NA	NA	TRBV11-3	TGTGCCAGCAGCTTCGACGACGGAATCCAGCAGTTCTTC	CASSFDDGIQQFF
13	TRBJ2-7	NA	NA	TRBV6-5	TGTGCCAGCAGAAGCTCAATAGTGGGCGAGCAGTACTTC	CASRSSIVGEQYF
14	TRBJ1-4	NA	NA	TRBV30	TGTGCCTGGGCCACCGCTCCACGGAATGAAAAACTGTTTTTT	CAWATAPRNEKLFF
12	TRBJ1-5	NA	NA	TRBV6-1	TGTGCCACCTGCGGGGACAATCAGCCCCAGCATTTT	CATCGDNQPQHF
15	TRBJ2-7	NA	NA	TRBV11-2	TGTGCCAGCAGCTTAGGACTGGACAAGACCTACGAGCAGTACTTC	CASSLGLDKTYEQYF
15	TRBJ1-1	NA	NA	TRBV7-3	TGTGCCAGCAGCGAACAGGGCCCCACGGGCACTGAAGCTTTCTTT	CASSEQGPTGTEAFF
14	TRBJ1-2	NA	NA	TRBV29-1	TGCAGCGTCGGAATACGGCCCCTAGGGCATGGCTACACCTTC	CSVGIRPLGHGYTF
13	TRBJ1-2	once	TRBD1	TRBV3-1	TGTGCCAGCAGCCCAGGACAGGGATCGGGCTACACCTTC	CASSPGQGSGYTF
13	TRBJ2-5	NA	TRBD2	TRBV29-1	TGCAGCCTGTCCGGCGGGGGGGCTGAGACCCAGTACTTC	CSLSGGGAETQYF
12	TRBJ1-1	NA	TRBD1	TRBV20-1	TGCAGTGCGCAGGACAGGGGCACTGAAGCTTTCTTT	CSAQDRGTEAFF
14	TRBJ2-1	NA	NA	TRBV7-2	TGTGCCAGCAGCTCACCCGGAGTCGGGTGGGAGCAGTTCTTC	CASSSPGVGWEQFF
14	TRBJ1-6	NA	NA	TRBV12-3/TRBV12-4	TGTGCCAGCAGTTTAGAACAGGGCGCATCACCCCTCCACTTT	CASSLEQGASPLHF
12	TRBJ2-7	NA	NA	TRBV29-1	TGCAGCGTTGAAAAAGTAGGCTACGAGCAGTACTTC	CSVEKVGYEQYF
15	TRBJ2-3	NA	TRBD2	TRBV20-1	TGCAGTGCCCCCCCACGGGGGACTAGCGGGGGGGGGCAGTATTTT	CSAPPRGTSGGGQYF
13	TRBJ1-5	NA	TRBD1	TRBV30	TGTGCCTGGCGGACAGGAAGCAATCAGCCCCAGCATTTT	CAWRTGSNQPQHF